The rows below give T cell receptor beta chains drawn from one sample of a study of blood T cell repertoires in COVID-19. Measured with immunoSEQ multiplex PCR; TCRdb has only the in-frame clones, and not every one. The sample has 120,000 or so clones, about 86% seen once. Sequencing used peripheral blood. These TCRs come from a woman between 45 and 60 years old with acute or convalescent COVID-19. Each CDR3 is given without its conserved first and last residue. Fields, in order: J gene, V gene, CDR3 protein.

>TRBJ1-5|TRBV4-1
ASSQGHQSQPQH
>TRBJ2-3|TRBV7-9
ASSLAASTDTQY
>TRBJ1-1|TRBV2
ASKQGENTEAF
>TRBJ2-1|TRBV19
ASSILSGGDEQF
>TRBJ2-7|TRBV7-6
ASRLGRLSYEQY
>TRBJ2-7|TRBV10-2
ASRRTETYEQY
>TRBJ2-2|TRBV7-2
ASSGLAGLDTGELF
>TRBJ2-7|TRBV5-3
ARSSGTSGTMTGYEQY
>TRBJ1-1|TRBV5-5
ASSLQGFVAF
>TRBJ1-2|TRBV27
ASSFSDRSPGGYT
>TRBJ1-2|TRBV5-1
ASSLESSAAGYT
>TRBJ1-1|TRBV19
ASRDLGAGTEAF
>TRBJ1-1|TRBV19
ASSKSGHMETEAF
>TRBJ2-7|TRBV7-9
ASSTGTYEQY
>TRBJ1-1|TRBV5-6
ASRFMNTEAF
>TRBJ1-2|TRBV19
ASSIKAGDYGYT
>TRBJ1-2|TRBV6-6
ASRQGNYGYT
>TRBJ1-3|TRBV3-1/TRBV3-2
ASSQGQGNTIY
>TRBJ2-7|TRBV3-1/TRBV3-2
ASSQVRSQGVYEQY
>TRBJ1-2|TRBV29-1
SVERGPTNYGYT
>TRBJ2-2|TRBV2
ASKGSGGTGELF
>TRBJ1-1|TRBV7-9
ASSSRVEAF
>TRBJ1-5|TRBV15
ATSTTRGGQPQH
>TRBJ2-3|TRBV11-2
ASSSGAGGTSTDTQY
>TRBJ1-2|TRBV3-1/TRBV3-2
ASSQDRAGSPLDYGYT
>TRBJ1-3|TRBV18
ASQETGGNTIY
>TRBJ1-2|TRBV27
ASSLGQGYGYT
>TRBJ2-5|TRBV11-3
ASSLGQGPLQETQY
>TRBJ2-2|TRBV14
ASSQSGLGSGELF
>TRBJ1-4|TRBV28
ASSLGRQGDEKLF
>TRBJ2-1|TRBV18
ASSQNLDRSYNEQF
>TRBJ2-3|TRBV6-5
ASKGQADTQY
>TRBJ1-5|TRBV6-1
ASSEAPGSNQPQH
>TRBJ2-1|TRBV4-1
ASSQIAGVIYNEQF
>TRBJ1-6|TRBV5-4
ASSRDRGSPLH
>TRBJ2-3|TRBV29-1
SVERGGSDTQY
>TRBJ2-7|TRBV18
ASSLSGTGGSGHEQY
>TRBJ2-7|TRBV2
ASSVVLSEQY
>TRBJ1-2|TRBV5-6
ASSSEERPLHGYT
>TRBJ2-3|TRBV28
ASSLGAPVDTQY
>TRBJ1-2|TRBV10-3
AFTRGRDYGYT
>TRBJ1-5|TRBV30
AWSLLLVNQPQH
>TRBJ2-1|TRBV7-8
ASSISGSPYNEQF
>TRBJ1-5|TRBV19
ASSIVVGQSGNQPQH
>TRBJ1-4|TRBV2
ASSNRGANEKLF
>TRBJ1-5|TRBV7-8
ASSLRTGVYQPQH
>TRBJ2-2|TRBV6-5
ASRILAGVAGELF
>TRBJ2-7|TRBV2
ASSVSEGYEQY
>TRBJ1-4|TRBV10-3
AIRGEGQGEIGKLF
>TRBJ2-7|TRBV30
AWSVIQGSSYEQY